The rows below give T cell receptor beta chains drawn from one sample of a study of blood T cell repertoires in COVID-19. Using immunoSEQ multiplex PCR, the repertoire was profiled, and TCRdb retains in-frame clones only, with some absent. The sample lists over 200,000 clones, about 79% occurring once. Sequencing was carried out using peripheral blood. The receptors shown here come from a man aged 35-49 years who had recovered from COVID-19. Each CDR3 is given with its conserved first and last residue. A D gene is named only where the DNA matches it firmly. Size values are once, few and many counts, or a class for expanded clones, and some rows have none.

TRBD1 TRBJ2-7 NA TRBV15 TGTGCCACCAGCAGAGGGGGGACAGGGGCCTACGAGCAGTACTTC CATSRGGTGAYEQYF
TRBD1 TRBJ1-3 once TRBV18 TGTGCCAGCTCACCCCAATATGACAGGGGCTCTGGAAACACCATATATTTT CASSPQYDRGSGNTIYF
NA TRBJ1-1 NA TRBV4-3 TGCGCCAGCAGCCAGGGTCGACAGGACACTGAAGCTTTCTTT CASSQGRQDTEAFF
NA TRBJ2-7 NA TRBV11-3 TGTGCCAGCAGCCCCCAGGGATGGGACGAGCAGTACTTC CASSPQGWDEQYF
NA TRBJ1-5 NA TRBV12-5 TGTGCTAGTGGTTCGGGGGATCGGGATCAGCCCCAGCATTTT CASGSGDRDQPQHF
TRBD1 TRBJ1-3 NA TRBV10-3 TGTGCCATCAACACAGGGGACTCTGGAAACACCATATATTTT CAINTGDSGNTIYF
NA TRBJ2-5 NA TRBV7-2 TGTGCCAGCAGCTTAGCGTCGGAGACCCAGTACTTC CASSLASETQYF
NA TRBJ2-3 few TRBV5-4 TGTGCCAGCAGCTACCAACAGGGGGGGTCGAGCACAGATACGCAGTATTTT CASSYQQGGSSTDTQYF
TRBD1 TRBJ1-3 NA TRBV10-3 TGTGCCATCAGTGAGCGGCAGGGGGCGTTTGGAAACACCATATATTTT CAISERQGAFGNTIYF
NA TRBJ2-2 few TRBV5-4 TGTGCCAGCAGCTTGCTTGTCGGGGAGCTGTTTTTT CASSLLVGELFF
TRBD1 TRBJ2-5 once TRBV30 TGTGCCTGGGGTCTTCGACAGGGGGGGCAAGAGACCCAGTACTTC CAWGLRQGGQETQYF